This entry is about one T cell receptor (beta chain). These data belong to a study of blood T cell repertoires in COVID-19. Whole-study context: COVID-19 samples collected from the United States, Italy and Spain covered acute and convalescent phases. From T cells, B-cell-depleted T cells, or PBMCs came the material, which was cDNA or gDNA.

The Seattle patients, enrolled during active infection, were followed longitudinally. The germline V gene has CDR1 KGHDR and CDR2 SFDVKD. V was shortened by 4 bases and J by 3 bases, with 14 bases between the two germline ends. The CDR3 runs to 15 residues. The authors' processing: Quantification of nucleated cells was approximated via reference gene primer amplification. Only in-frame clones appear in the TCRdb table, and some are missing; sequencing was by immunoSEQ multiplex PCR. V and J calls and clone size are copied from that table; D and trimming were computed from the DNA. This repertoire shows approximately 200,000 clones, 80% to 90% found once; its top ten account for about 11%.

This sequence originates from a woman of 80 years or more with COVID-19, enrolled during active disease. The V call is TRBV24-1, the J call TRBJ2-5; D is perhaps TRBD2 (6 bases). The sample comprised peripheral blood. The CDR3 nucleotides are TGTGCCACCAGTGACCCCACGGGGGTGGAAGAGACCCAGTACTTC. This gives the protein CATSDPTGVEETQYF.